This T cell receptor beta chain emerged from a study of regulatory T cells in long-lasting Graves disease. Study-wide results and limits: TRBV28, TRBJ1-2 and TRBJ2-5 were favored in persistent disease. Public clonotype sharing was higher in persistent than newly diagnosed patients.

Assembly of TCR beta libraries relied on iRepertoire HTBI primers together with Arm-PCR of CDR3 regions. TCRdb reprocessed the multiplex PCR reads with MiXCR, giving one entry per CDR3 protein. The sample carries about 540,000 distinct CDR3 sequences, approximately 12% recorded once. Trimming pared 7 bases from V and 6 bases from J, leaving 17 bases between. Per the germline V gene, CDR1 is MNHNS and CDR2 is SASEGT. The CDR3 loop spans 14 amino acids. There are many counts of this clonotype. As yet, its antigen is unknown. Specified time point: newly diagnosed GD, antithyroid drugs for less than 3 months. Generation of the TCR library employed RNA extracted from PBMCs. The sample also formed part of further work on T cells in Graves' hyperthyroidism and ophthalmopathy. As that study records: Primed by the HTBI set, a first-round RT-PCR was run on the TCR CDR3. Researchers found most expanded thyroid clonotypes above 0.001 in blood as well.

This chain links TRBV6-1 with TRBJ2-3; TRBD2 is a possible D gene (7 bases). Sequences were derived from peripheral blood mononuclear cells (PBMCs), sampled at new diagnosis, from a patient treated with antithyroid drugs. This clonotype was sampled from a man younger than 45 with Graves disease. CDR3 in amino acids: CASTLGGGADTQYF. DNA of the CDR3: TGTGCCAGCACCCTGGGGGGGGGCGCGGATACGCAGTATTTT.